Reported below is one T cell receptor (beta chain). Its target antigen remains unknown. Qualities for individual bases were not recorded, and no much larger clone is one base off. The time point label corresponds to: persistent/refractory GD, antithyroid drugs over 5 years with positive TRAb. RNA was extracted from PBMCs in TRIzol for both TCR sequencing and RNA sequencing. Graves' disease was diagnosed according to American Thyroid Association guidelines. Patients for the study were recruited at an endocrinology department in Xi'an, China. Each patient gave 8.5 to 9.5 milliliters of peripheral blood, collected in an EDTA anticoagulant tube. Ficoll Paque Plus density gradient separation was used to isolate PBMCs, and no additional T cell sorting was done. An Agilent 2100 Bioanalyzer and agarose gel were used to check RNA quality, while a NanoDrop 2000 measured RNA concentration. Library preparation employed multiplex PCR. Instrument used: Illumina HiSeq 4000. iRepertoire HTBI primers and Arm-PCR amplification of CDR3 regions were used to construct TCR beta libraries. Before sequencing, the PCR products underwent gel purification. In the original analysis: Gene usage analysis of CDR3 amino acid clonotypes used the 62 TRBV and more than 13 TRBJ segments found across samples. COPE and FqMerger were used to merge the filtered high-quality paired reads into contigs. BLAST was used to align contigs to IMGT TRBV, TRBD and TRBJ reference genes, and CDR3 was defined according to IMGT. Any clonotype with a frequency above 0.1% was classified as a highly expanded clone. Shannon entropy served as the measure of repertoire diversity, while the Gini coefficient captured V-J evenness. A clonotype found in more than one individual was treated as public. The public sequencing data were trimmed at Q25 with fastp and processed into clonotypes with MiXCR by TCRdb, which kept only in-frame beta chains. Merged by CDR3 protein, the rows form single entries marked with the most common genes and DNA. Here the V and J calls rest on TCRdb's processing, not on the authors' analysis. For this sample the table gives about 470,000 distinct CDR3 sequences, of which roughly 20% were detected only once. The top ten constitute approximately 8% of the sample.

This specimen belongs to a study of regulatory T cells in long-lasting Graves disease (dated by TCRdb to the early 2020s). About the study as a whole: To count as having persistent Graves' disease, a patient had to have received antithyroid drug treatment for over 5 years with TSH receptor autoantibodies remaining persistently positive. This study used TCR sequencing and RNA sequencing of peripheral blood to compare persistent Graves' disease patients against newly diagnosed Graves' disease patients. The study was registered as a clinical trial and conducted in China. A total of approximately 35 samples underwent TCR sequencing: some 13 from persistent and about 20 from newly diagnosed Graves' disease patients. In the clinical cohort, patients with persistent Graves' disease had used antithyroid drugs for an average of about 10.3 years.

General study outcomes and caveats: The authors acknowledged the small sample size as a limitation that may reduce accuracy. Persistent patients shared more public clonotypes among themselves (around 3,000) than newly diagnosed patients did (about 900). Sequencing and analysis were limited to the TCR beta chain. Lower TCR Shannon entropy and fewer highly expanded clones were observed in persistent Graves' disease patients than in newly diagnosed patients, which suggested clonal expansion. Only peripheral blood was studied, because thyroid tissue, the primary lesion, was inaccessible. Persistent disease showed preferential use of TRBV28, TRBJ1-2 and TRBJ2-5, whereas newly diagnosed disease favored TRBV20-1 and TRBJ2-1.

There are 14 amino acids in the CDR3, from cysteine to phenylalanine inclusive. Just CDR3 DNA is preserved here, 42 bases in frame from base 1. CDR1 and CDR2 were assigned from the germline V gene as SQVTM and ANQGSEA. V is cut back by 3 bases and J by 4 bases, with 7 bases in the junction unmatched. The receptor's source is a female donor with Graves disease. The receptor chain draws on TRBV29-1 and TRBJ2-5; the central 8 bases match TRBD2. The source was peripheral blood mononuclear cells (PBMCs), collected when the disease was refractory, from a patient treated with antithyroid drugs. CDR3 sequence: CSVDRGGRRETQYF. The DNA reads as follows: TGCAGCGTTGACCGGGGGGGACGAAGAGAGACCCAGTACTTC. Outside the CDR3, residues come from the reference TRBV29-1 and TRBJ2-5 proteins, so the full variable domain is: SAVISQKPSRDICQRGTSLTIQCQVDSQVTMMFWYRQQPGQSLTLIATANQGSEATYESGFVIDKFPISRPNLTFSTLTVSNMSPEDSSIYLCSVDRGGRRETQYFGPGTRLLVL.